Listed below are T cell receptor beta chains from one sample, sequenced in a study of blood T cell repertoires in COVID-19. The data were produced by immunoSEQ multiplex PCR, yet TCRdb's version contains in-frame clones alone and is incomplete. The sample carries fewer than 350,000 clones, about 89% recorded once. The source material was peripheral blood. Receptors were obtained from a man aged 35 to 55 with acute or convalescent COVID-19. Each CDR3 is given with its conserved first and last residue. A D gene is named only where the DNA matches it firmly. Rows give clone size only sometimes, using once, few, many, or a class for an expanded clone.

J gene | clone size | D gene | V gene | CDR3 DNA | CDR3 protein
TRBJ2-3 | - | TRBD1 | TRBV30 | TGTGCCTGGAGTGACTTCCTGGACAGGAGCCTCCCAGATACGCAGTATTTT | CAWSDFLDRSLPDTQYF
TRBJ1-2 | - | TRBD1 | TRBV28 | TGTGCCAGCAGTACGGGACAGGGATTATATGGCTACACCTTC | CASSTGQGLYGYTF
TRBJ1-5 | - | TRBD1 | TRBV5-1 | TGCGCCAGCAGCCCGGACAGGGGTCAGCCCCAGCATTTT | CASSPDRGQPQHF
TRBJ2-2 | - | TRBD1 | TRBV7-8 | TGTGCCAGCAGCTTTCACAGGGGCTCGAGGACCGGGGAGCTGTTTTTT | CASSFHRGSRTGELFF
TRBJ1-5 | few | - | TRBV24-1 | TGTGCCACCAGTGATTCTGACAGTAATCAGCCCCAGCATTTT | CATSDSDSNQPQHF
TRBJ1-2 | - | - | TRBV6-6 | TGTGCCAGCAGTCCCGGAGGGAGGGCTGGCTACACCTTC | CASSPGGRAGYTF
TRBJ2-5 | once | TRBD1 | TRBV9 | TGTGCCAGCAGCACCTCGGGACAGGGGTTTGGAGAGACCCAGTACTTC | CASSTSGQGFGETQYF
TRBJ2-2 | - | - | TRBV7-9 | TGTGCCAGCAGAGAGGGAGGGGAGCTGTTTTTT | CASREGGELFF
TRBJ1-4 | - | - | TRBV6-1 | TGTGCCAGCAGTGGGAGAGGCATAGGGGCACCTTGGGAAAAACTGTTTTTT | CASSGRGIGAPWEKLFF
TRBJ1-4 | - | TRBD1 | TRBV5-4 | TGTGCCAGCAGCTTGAACAGGGGAGTAACTAATGAAAAACTGTTTTTT | CASSLNRGVTNEKLFF
TRBJ1-3 | - | - | TRBV7-8 | TGTGCCAGCAGCCGAACTTCGGAGGGAAACACCATATATTTT | CASSRTSEGNTIYF
TRBJ2-7 | - | TRBD1 | TRBV6-1 | TGTGCCAGCAGTGCCTACCGACCGGGACAGCCTTTCTACGAGCAGTACTTC | CASSAYRPGQPFYEQYF
TRBJ1-1 | - | TRBD1 | TRBV10-3 | TGTGCCATCGGGACCGGACAGGGAGAGACTGAAGCTTTCTTT | CAIGTGQGETEAFF
TRBJ1-1 | - | - | TRBV11-2 | TGTGCCAGCAGCTCCGTCGACACTGAAGCTTTCTTT | CASSSVDTEAFF
TRBJ1-6 | once | - | TRBV6-5 | TGTGCCAGCAGTCTCTGGAGGGAATCACCCCTCCACTTT | CASSLWRESPLHF
TRBJ2-7 | - | - | TRBV15 | TGTGCCACCAGCAGAGCTAGGGGAAGATGGAACGAGCAGTACTTC | CATSRARGRWNEQYF
TRBJ1-6 | - | - | TRBV2 | TGTGCCAGCAGGGAGTCCAGCTCCTATAATTCACCCCTCCACTTT | CASRESSSYNSPLHF
TRBJ1-2 | - | TRBD1 | TRBV6-6 | TGTGCCAGCAGCCTAGACAGGGCAGCTAACTATGGCTACACCTTC | CASSLDRAANYGYTF
TRBJ1-1 | - | - | TRBV5-1 | TGCGCCAGCAGCTTGGCTCAGCGGGAGAACACTGAAGCTTTCTTT | CASSLAQRENTEAFF
TRBJ2-2 | - | TRBD1 | TRBV11-2 | TGTGCCAGCAGCTTAGGAGAGTACAGGGGGCGCGGCACCGGGGAGCTGTTTTTT | CASSLGEYRGRGTGELFF
TRBJ1-2 | - | - | TRBV5-6 | TGTGCCAGCAGCATATCGGGCTATGGCTACACCTTC | CASSISGYGYTF
TRBJ1-5 | - | - | TRBV13 | TGTGCCAGCAGCTTAGGGGGCCTCAATCAGCCCCAGCATTTT | CASSLGGLNQPQHF
TRBJ1-1 | - | - | TRBV14 | TGTGCCAGCAGCCACCCCACAGGGAACACTGAAGCTTTCTTT | CASSHPTGNTEAFF
TRBJ2-7 | - | - | TRBV9 | TGTGCCAGCACCCCGTTTTTGGGCTCGTACGAGCAGTACTTC | CASTPFLGSYEQYF
TRBJ1-1 | - | - | TRBV5-1 | TGCGCCAGCAGAGCAGGGGCTTTGAACACTGAAGCTTTCTTT | CASRAGALNTEAFF
TRBJ1-2 | - | TRBD1 | TRBV18 | TGTGCCAGCTCACCAGGAGACAGGGACTATGGCTACACCTTC | CASSPGDRDYGYTF
TRBJ2-1 | once | - | TRBV6-1 | TGTGCCAGCAGTGAAGGGAAAGGCGGAGGGGTAAGCTCCTACAATGAGCAGTTCTTC | CASSEGKGGGVSSYNEQFF
TRBJ1-1 | - | - | TRBV11-1 | TGTGCCAGCAGTCTCGGACAGTGGGCTGAAGCTTTCTTT | CASSLGQWAEAFF
TRBJ2-2 | - | TRBD2 | TRBV5-1 | TGCGCCAGCAGCTTGGAGGGGAGGGGCACCGGGGAGCTGTTTTTT | CASSLEGRGTGELFF
TRBJ2-2 | - | - | TRBV30 | TGTGCCTGGGGGACTTTTAACACCGGGGAGCTGTTTTTT | CAWGTFNTGELFF
TRBJ1-1 | few | TRBD1 | TRBV5-1 | TGCGCCAGCAGCTGGACAGGGCCGAACACTGAAGCTTTCTTT | CASSWTGPNTEAFF
TRBJ2-7 | - | TRBD2 | TRBV4-2 | TGTGCCAGCAGCCAAGTAGGACTAGCAGACTCCTACGAGCAGTACTTC | CASSQVGLADSYEQYF
TRBJ2-2 | - | TRBD1 | TRBV24-1 | TGTGCCACCAGTGAGGGGACAGGAGACACCGGGGAGCTGTTTTTT | CATSEGTGDTGELFF
TRBJ2-7 | - | - | TRBV11-2 | TGTGCCAGCAGCTTTGGGCCCTCCTACGAGCAGTACTTC | CASSFGPSYEQYF
TRBJ2-1 | - | - | TRBV5-6 | TGTGCCAGCAGCCGGTCGGGGAATGAGCAGTTCTTC | CASSRSGNEQFF
TRBJ2-3 | - | TRBD1 | TRBV24-1 | TGTGCCACCAGTGATCCCGGGACAGCAGATACGCAGTATTTT | CATSDPGTADTQYF
TRBJ2-7 | - | - | TRBV19 | TGTGCCAGTAGTTCCGGACAGTCCTACGAGCAGTACTTC | CASSSGQSYEQYF
TRBJ2-3 | - | - | TRBV5-6 | TGTGCCAGCAGCCCAACCCCAGCGGTGGCTAGCACAGATACGCAGTATTTT | CASSPTPAVASTDTQYF
TRBJ1-6 | once | - | TRBV5-5 | TGTGCCAGCAGCTTGGCCCTTAGACCCAGGACAAATTCACCCCTCCACTTT | CASSLALRPRTNSPLHF
TRBJ1-1 | - | TRBD1 | TRBV5-1 | TGCGCCAGCGAACCCGGGCAGGGGGCTCACACTGAAGCTTTCTTT | CASEPGQGAHTEAFF
TRBJ2-7 | - | TRBD1 | TRBV2 | TGTGCCAGCACCTTTACCGGGACAGGGGCGGGCGAGCAGTACTTC | CASTFTGTGAGEQYF
TRBJ2-3 | - | TRBD2 | TRBV24-1 | TGTGCCACCAGTGATTTTAAGCGGGGGAGCACAGATACGCAGTATTTT | CATSDFKRGSTDTQYF
TRBJ2-1 | - | TRBD1 | TRBV5-5 | TGTGCCAGCAGCTTGGTGGGACCGGGACAGGGTAGGGAGGAGCAGTTCTTC | CASSLVGPGQGREEQFF
TRBJ1-2 | - | - | TRBV15 | TGTACCACCAGCAGAGATAGAGTTCTATCTGGCTACACCTTC | CTTSRDRVLSGYTF
TRBJ2-1 | - | - | TRBV18 | TGTGCCAGCTCACCCAGGGCGGGGCAGGATGAGCAGTTCTTC | CASSPRAGQDEQFF
TRBJ1-1 | - | - | TRBV6-5 | TGTGCCAGCAGTCCTATCAGGGCTAGGGACACTGAAGCTTTCTTT | CASSPIRARDTEAFF
TRBJ2-7 | - | TRBD1 | TRBV6-5 | TGTGCCAGCAGTTCCGGGACAGCCTCCTACGAGCAGTACTTC | CASSSGTASYEQYF
TRBJ2-2 | - | - | TRBV5-1 | TGCGCCAGCAGCTTGGTACAGGGTTACACCGGGGAGCTGTTTTTT | CASSLVQGYTGELFF
TRBJ1-3 | - | - | TRBV6-5 | TGTGCCAGCAGTTCCGCGGGTAACTCTGGAAACACCATATATTTT | CASSSAGNSGNTIYF
TRBJ1-1 | - | - | TRBV4-1 | TGCGCCAGCAGATGGACAGTGATGAACACTGAAGCTTTCTTT | CASRWTVMNTEAFF
TRBJ1-3 | - | - | TRBV10-2 | TGCGCCAGCAGTAACGGGTTTACAAACTCTGGAAACACCATATATTTT | CASSNGFTNSGNTIYF